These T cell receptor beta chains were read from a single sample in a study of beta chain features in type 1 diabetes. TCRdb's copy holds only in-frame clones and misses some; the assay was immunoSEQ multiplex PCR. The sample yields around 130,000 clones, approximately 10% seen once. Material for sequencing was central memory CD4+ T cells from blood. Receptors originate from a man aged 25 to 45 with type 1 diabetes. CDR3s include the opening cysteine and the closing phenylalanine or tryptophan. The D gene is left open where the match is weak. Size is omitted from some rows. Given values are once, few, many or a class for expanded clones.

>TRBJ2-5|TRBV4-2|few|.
CASTREGGGQETQYF
TGTGCCAGCACTAGGGAGGGGGGGGGCCAGGAGACCCAGTACTTC
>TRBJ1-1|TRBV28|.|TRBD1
CASREQGMGEAFF
TGTGCCAGCAGAGAACAGGGGATGGGTGAAGCTTTCTTT
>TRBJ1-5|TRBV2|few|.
CASSEEEGQPQHF
TGTGCCAGCAGTGAAGAGGAGGGTCAGCCCCAGCATTTT
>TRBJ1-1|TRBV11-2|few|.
CASSRISRAMNTEAFF
TGTGCCAGCAGCCGAATATCCAGGGCAATGAACACTGAAGCTTTCTTT
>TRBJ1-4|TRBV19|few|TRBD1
CASSIGTVGPYEKLFF
TGTGCCAGTAGTATCGGGACAGTCGGACCCTATGAAAAACTGTTTTTT
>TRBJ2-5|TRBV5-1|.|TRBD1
CASSPPATGGTQYF
TGCGCCAGCAGCCCCCCCGCGACAGGGGGGACCCAGTACTTC
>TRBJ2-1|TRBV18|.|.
CASSPEGEQFF
TGTGCCAGCTCACCTGAGGGTGAGCAGTTCTTC
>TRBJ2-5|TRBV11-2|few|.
CASSLANPVETQYF
TGTGCCAGCAGCTTAGCGAATCCGGTAGAGACCCAGTACTTC
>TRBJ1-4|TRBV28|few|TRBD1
CASKTGGEKLFF
TGTGCCAGCAAAACAGGGGGCGAAAAACTGTTTTTT
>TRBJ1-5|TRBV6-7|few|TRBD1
CAPGQGFVGNQPQHF
TGTGCCCCCGGACAGGGCTTCGTCGGCAATCAGCCCCAGCATTTT
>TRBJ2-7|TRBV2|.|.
CASGRLENYEQYF
TGTGCCAGCGGTCGACTAGAGAACTACGAGCAGTACTTC
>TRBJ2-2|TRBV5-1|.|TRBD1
CASTDRTGGTGELFF
TGCGCCAGCACTGATAGGACAGGAGGAACCGGGGAGCTGTTTTTT
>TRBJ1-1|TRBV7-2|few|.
CASSLGVGRMNTEAFF
TGTGCCAGCAGCCTCGGGGTGGGCAGGATGAACACTGAAGCTTTCTTT
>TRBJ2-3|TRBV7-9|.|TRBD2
CASSFPAGGQGTDTQYF
TGTGCCAGCAGCTTTCCAGCGGGGGGCCAGGGCACAGATACGCAGTATTTT
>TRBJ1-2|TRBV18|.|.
CASSPRGEPNYGYTF
TGTGCCAGCTCACCACGAGGTGAGCCGAACTATGGCTACACCTTC
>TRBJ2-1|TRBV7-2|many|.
CASSQGGLYYNEQFF
TGTGCCAGCAGCCAGGGGGGATTATACTACAATGAGCAGTTCTTC
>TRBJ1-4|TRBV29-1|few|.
CSVVVASEKLFF
TGCAGCGTTGTGGTAGCCAGTGAAAAACTGTTTTTT
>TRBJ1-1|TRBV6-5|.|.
CASRDSPHTEAFF
TGTGCCAGCAGGGACAGTCCCCACACTGAAGCTTTCTTT
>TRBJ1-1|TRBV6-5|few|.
CASTGAQFDTEAFF
TGTGCCAGCACAGGGGCGCAGTTTGACACTGAAGCTTTCTTT
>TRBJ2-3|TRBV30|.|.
CAWSVGGYGSTDTQYF
TGTGCCTGGAGTGTCGGGGGATATGGTAGCACAGATACGCAGTATTTT
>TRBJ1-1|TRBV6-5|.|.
CASATQGNTEAFF
TGTGCCAGCGCCACGCAGGGGAACACTGAAGCTTTCTTT
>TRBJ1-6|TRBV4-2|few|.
CASSQDRGSPLHF
TGTGCCAGCAGCCAAGACAGGGGTTCACCCCTCCACTTT
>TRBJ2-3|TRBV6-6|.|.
CASSHTGSGDTQYF
TGTGCCAGCAGCCACACGGGGTCGGGAGATACGCAGTATTTT
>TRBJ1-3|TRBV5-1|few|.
CASSLGQAGTSPVDF
TGCGCCAGCAGCTTGGGCCAAGCCGGGACTTCCCCGGTAGATTTT
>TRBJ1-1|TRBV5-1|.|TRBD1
CASSSTGGSQNTEAFF
TGCGCCAGCAGCTCAACAGGGGGCAGCCAGAACACTGAAGCTTTCTTT
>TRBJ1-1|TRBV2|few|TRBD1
CASSEEGQGKGAFF
TGTGCCAGCAGTGAAGAGGGACAGGGAAAGGGAGCTTTCTTT
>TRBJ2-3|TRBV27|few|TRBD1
CASSFQGADTQYF
TGTGCCAGCAGTTTCCAGGGGGCAGATACGCAGTATTTT
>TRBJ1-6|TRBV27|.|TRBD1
CASSPLQGAGSPLHF
TGTGCCAGCAGTCCTCTACAGGGGGCAGGTTCACCCCTCCACTTT
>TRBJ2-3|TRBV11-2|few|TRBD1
CASRTGVSTDTQYF
TGTGCCAGCAGGACAGGGGTTTCCACAGATACGCAGTATTTT
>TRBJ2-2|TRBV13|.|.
CASSLGRRNTGELFF
TGTGCCAGCAGCTTAGGCCGGAGGAACACCGGGGAGCTGTTTTTT
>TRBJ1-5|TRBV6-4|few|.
CASSQGFGQPQHF
TGTGCCAGTTCTCAGGGGTTCGGGCAGCCCCAGCATTTT
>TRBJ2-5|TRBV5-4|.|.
CASSLGRDTEETQYF
TGTGCCAGCAGCTTGGGTCGGGACACCGAAGAGACCCAGTACTTC
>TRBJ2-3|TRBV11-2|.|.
CASSLGRGTDTQYF
TGTGCCAGCAGCTTGGGCAGGGGCACCGATACGCAGTATTTT
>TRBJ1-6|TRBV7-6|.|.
CASSPGPRGSPLHF
TGTGCCAGCAGCCCGGGCCCCAGGGGTTCACCCCTCCACTTT
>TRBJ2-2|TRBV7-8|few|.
CASSLQGWSGELFF
TGTGCCAGCAGCTTGCAGGGTTGGTCCGGGGAGCTGTTTTTT
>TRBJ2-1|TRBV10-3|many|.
CAISESSQGNLNEQFF
TGTGCCATCAGTGAGTCGAGCCAGGGGAATCTCAATGAGCAGTTCTTC
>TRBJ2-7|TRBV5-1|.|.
CASSLSPQGSEQYF
TGCGCCAGCAGCTTGTCACCGCAGGGGTCCGAGCAGTACTTC
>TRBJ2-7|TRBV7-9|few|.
CATPAAYEQYF
TGTGCCACCCCGGCGGCCTACGAGCAGTACTTC
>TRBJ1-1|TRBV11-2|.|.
CASSLGGGRNTEAFF
TGTGCCAGCAGCTTAGGGGGGGGAAGAAACACTGAAGCTTTCTTT
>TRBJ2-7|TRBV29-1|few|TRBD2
CSVEGPGGGEQYF
TGCAGCGTTGAGGGCCCGGGGGGAGGCGAGCAGTACTTC
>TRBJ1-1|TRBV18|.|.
CASSPPGGVMNTEAFF
TGTGCCAGCTCACCACCGGGTGGAGTGATGAACACTGAAGCTTTCTTT
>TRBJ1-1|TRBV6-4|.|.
CASSPTARVTEAFF
TGTGCCAGCAGTCCCACCGCCCGCGTCACTGAAGCTTTCTTT
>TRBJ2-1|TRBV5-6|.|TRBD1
CASSWTGTYNEQFF
TGTGCCAGCAGCTGGACAGGGACCTACAATGAGCAGTTCTTC
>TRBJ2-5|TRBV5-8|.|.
CASSFEQETQYF
TGTGCCAGCAGCTTCGAGCAAGAGACCCAGTACTTC
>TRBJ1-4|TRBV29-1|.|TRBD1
CSVGRGPGEKLFF
TGCAGCGTTGGGAGGGGGCCGGGAGAAAAACTGTTTTTT
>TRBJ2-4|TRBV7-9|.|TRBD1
CASSQDPEQGNIQYF
TGTGCCAGCAGCCAAGATCCCGAACAGGGGAACATTCAGTACTTC
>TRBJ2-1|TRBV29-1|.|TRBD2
CSGTSGYNEQFF
TGCAGCGGGACTAGCGGTTACAATGAGCAGTTCTTC
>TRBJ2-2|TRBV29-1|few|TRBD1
CSARPPGGNTGELFF
TGCAGCGCCAGGCCCCCAGGGGGCAACACCGGGGAGCTGTTTTTT
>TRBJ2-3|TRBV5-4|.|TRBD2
CASSSGLAGFSDTQYF
TGTGCCAGCAGCTCCGGACTAGCGGGGTTTTCAGATACGCAGTATTTT
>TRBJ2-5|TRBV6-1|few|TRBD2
CASRELQSGAEETQYF
TGTGCCAGCAGAGAATTACAAAGCGGGGCTGAAGAGACCCAGTACTTC
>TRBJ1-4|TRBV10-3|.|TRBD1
CAISRDRDEKLFF
TGTGCCATCAGCCGGGACAGGGACGAAAAACTGTTTTTT
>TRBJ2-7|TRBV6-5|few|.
CASSRDFIAYEQYF
TGTGCCAGCAGTCGGGACTTTATCGCCTACGAGCAGTACTTC
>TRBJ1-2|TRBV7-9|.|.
CASSRTGSDGYTF
TGTGCCAGCAGCCGAACAGGGTCCGATGGCTACACCTTC
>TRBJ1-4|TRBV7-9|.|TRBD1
CASSPGTGRANEKLFF
TGTGCCAGCAGCCCAGGGACAGGCCGGGCTAATGAAAAACTGTTTTTT
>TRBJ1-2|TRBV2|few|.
CASTTREVFGYTF
TGTGCCAGCACCACCCGGGAAGTATTTGGCTACACCTTC